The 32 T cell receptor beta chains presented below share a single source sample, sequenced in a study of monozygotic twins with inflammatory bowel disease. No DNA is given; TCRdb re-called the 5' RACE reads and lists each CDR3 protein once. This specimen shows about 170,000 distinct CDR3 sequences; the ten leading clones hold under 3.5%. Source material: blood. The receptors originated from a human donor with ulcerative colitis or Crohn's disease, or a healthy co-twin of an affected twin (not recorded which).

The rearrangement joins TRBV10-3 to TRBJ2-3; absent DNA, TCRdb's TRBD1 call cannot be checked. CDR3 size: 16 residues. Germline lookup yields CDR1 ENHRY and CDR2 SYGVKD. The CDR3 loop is CAISESFGAYTDTQYF.

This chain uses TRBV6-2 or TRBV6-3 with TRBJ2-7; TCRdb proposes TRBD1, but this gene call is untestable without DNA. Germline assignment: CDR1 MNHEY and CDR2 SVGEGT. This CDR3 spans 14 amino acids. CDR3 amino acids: CASSNDRWTYEQYF.

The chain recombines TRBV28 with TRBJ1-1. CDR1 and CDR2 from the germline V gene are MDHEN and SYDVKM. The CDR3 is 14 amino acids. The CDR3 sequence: CASSSPASNTEAFF.

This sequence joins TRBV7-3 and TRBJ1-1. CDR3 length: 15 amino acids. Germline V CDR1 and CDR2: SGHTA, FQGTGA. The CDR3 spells CASSLTADGRTEAFF.

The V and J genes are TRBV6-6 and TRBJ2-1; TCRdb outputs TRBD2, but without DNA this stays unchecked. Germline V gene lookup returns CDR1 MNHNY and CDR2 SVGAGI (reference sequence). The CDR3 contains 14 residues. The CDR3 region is CASTSMRGRNEQFF.

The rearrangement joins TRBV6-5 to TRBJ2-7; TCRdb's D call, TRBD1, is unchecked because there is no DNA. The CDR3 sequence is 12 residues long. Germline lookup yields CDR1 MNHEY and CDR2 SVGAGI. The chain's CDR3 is CATRTGPYEQYF.

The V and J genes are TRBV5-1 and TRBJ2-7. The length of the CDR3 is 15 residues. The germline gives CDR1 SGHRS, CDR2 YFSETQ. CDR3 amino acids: CASSSGLAVSYEQYF.

CDR3 sequence: CASSSSSSYNSPLHF. This rearrangement joins TRBV18 to TRBJ1-6. CDR1 is KGHSH and CDR2 is LQKENI in the germline V gene. The CDR3 sequence is 15 residues long.

This chain's CDR3 is CASSLGTSPYNEQFF. This rearrangement joins TRBV3-1 to TRBJ2-1; the D call of TRBD2 rests on TCRdb alone, since no DNA is present to check it. CDR3 size: 15 residues. In germline, CDR1 is LGHDT, CDR2 YNNKEL (reference sequence).

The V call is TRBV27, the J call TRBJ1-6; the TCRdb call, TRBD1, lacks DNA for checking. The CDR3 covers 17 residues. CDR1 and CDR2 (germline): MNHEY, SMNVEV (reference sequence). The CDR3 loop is CASSLSPSRGPNSPLHF.

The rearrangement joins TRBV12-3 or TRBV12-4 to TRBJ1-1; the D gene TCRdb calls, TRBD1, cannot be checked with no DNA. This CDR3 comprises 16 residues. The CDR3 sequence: CASSPILGTANTEAFF.

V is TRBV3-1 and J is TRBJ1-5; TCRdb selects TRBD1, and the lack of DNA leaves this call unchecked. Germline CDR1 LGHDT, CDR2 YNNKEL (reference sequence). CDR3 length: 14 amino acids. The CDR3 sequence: CASSQDAGERPQHF.

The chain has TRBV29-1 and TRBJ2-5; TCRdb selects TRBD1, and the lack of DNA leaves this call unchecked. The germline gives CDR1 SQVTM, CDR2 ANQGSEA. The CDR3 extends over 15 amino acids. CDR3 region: CSVEALPGGGETQYF.

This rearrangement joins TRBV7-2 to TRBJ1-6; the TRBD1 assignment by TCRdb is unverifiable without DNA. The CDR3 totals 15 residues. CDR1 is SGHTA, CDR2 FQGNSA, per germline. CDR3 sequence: CASSGAGAHNSPLHF. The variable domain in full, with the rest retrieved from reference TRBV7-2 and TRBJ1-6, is GAGVSQSPSNKVTEKGKDVELRCDPISGHTALYWYRQSLGQGLEFLIYFQGNSAPDKSGLPSDRFSAERTGGSVSTLTIQRTQQEDSAVYLCASSGAGAHNSPLHFGNGTRLTVT.

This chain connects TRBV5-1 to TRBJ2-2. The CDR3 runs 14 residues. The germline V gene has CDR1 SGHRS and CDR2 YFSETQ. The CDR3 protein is CASSHDSNTGELFF.

This CDR3 is CASSLAGLFNEQFF. The J gene is TRBJ2-1, the V gene TRBV5-1. CDR1 and CDR2 from the germline V gene are SGHRS and YFSETQ. The CDR3 spans 14 residues.

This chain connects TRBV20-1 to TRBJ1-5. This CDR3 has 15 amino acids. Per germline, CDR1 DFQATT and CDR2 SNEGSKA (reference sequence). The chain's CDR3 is CSASDSLHSNQPQHF.

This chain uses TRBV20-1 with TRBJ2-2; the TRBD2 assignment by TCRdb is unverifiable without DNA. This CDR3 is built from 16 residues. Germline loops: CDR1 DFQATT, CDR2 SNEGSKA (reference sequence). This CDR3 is CSAAGGLAGVLGELFF.

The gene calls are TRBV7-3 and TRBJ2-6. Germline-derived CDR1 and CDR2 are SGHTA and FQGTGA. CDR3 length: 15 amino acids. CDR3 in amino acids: CASSLTRSGANVLTF.

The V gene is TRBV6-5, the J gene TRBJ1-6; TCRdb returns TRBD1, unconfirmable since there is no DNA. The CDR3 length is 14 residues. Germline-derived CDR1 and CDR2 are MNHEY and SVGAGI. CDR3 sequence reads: CASSFRQSNSPLHF.

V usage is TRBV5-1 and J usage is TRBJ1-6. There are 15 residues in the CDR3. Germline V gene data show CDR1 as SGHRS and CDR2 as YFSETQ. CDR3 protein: CASSLASTAYSPLHF.

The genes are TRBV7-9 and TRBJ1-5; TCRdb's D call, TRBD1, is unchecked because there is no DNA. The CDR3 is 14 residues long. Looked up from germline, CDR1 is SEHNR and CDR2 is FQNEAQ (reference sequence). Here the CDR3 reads CASSSTADNQPQHF.

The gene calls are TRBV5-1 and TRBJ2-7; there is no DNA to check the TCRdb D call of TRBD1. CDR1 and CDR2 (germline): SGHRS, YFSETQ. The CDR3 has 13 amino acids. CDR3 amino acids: CASSSLGGSEQYF.

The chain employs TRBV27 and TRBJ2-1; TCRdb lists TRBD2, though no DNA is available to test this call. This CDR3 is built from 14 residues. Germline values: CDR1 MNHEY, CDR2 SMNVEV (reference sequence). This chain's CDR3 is CATAEGSPWNEQFF.

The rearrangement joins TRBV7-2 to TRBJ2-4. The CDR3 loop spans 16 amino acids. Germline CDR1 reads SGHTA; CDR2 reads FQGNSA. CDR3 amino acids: CASSLDAPGAKNIQYF.

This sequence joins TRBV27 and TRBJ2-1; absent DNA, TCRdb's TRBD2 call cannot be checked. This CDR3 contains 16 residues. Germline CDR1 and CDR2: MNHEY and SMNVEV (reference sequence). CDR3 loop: CASSLSLLAGYNEQFF.

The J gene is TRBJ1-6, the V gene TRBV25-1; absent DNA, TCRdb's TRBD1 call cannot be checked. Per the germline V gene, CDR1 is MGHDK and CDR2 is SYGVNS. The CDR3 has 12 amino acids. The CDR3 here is CASRLTDSPLHF.

CDR3 in amino acids: CASSLFSGRFHTQYF. This sequence joins TRBV11-2 and TRBJ2-3; the TCRdb call, TRBD2, lacks DNA for checking. This CDR3 has 15 residues. CDR1 is SGHAT, CDR2 FQNNGV, per germline.

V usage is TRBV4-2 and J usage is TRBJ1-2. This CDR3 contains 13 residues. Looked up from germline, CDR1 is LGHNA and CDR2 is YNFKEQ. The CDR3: CASSQGAPYGYTF.

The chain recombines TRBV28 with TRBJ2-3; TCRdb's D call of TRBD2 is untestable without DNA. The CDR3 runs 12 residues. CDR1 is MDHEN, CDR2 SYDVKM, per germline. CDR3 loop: CASSGGGDTQYF.

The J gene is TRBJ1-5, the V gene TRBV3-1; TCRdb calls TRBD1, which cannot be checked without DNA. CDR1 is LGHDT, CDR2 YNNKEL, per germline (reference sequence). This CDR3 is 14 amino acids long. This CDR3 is CASSQGGGDQPQHF.

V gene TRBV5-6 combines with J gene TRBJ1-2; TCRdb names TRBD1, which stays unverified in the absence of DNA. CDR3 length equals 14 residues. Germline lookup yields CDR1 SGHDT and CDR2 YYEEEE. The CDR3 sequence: CASSLDQGQAGYTF.